This record concerns one T cell receptor (beta chain) sequence. No antigen is known for it. No base quality information exists; no much larger clone differs at one position. This record belongs to a study of T cells in Graves' hyperthyroidism and ophthalmopathy (dated 2019 in TCRdb). With respect to the entire study: Peripheral blood was sampled at the time of initial diagnosis, prior to any treatment. To identify distinguishing TCR V-J signatures, a discovery cohort of about 95 patients was used, comprising 40 to 45 with Graves' ophthalmopathy and around 57 with stable Graves' hyperthyroidism. Prospective prediction of ophthalmopathy was tested in an independent validation cohort consisting of about 19 hyperthyroidism patients and approximately 16 patients who later progressed to ophthalmopathy. The 100 discovery patients were randomly divided into training and test sets at a 7:3 ratio. In addition, the study compared T-cell repertoires in thyroid tissue and in blood from roughly six Graves' hyperthyroidism patients. Following sampling, methimazole starting at 30 mg daily was given to hyperthyroidism patients, and high-dose intravenous methylprednisolone was given to ophthalmopathy patients. According to the paper, TCR Vbeta CDR3 sequencing was carried out on 135 peripheral blood samples, which came from fewer than 50 ophthalmopathy, some 73 hyperthyroidism and roughly 17 progressor patients. What the research found in general, with its limitations: In cross-validation, a model built on a 13 V-J signature told ophthalmopathy apart from stable hyperthyroidism with approximately 90% sensitivity and roughly 82% specificity, and in testing the same model reached 80%/75%. Most expanded thyroid clonotypes (frequency above 0.001) were also found in blood, which suggests that blood repertoires may mirror thyroid immune responses. Sample size was not statistically predetermined, and blinding of investigators to group allocation was not performed. During validation, the model predicted progression to ophthalmopathy a median of around 7 months ahead of onset, with almost 71% sensitivity and under 85% specificity.

Stable Graves' hyperthyroidism was defined as the absence of progression to ophthalmopathy over 18 months of follow-up. Hyperthyroidism patients were aged 18 to 65 years and newly diagnosed, with disease duration of less than 2 months. Patients with uncontrolled infections, other autoimmune diseases, pregnancy or lactation were excluded. Clinical symptoms, serum thyroxine and TRAb, thyroid ultrasound, and orbital computed tomography formed the basis for the diagnoses. Ficoll-Paque density gradient centrifugation was used to isolate PBMCs from 10 ml of fresh peripheral blood. Total RNA was extracted with Trizol reagent, and quality was checked on an Agilent 2100 Bioanalyzer. The CDR3, cysteine through phenylalanine, is 14 amino acids long. The sequence is cut down to CDR3 DNA, 42 bases in frame from base 1. According to the germline V gene (reference sequence), CDR1 reads DFQATT and CDR2 reads SNEGSKA. Clipping removes 5 bases from V and 3 bases from J, with 7 as the unmatched junction base count.

The TCR beta CDR3 regions were amplified from the RNA transcripts. The first round of RT-PCR for the TCR CDR3 was performed with the HTBI primer set and the Qiagen OneStep RT-PCR kit. A second multiplex PCR round built the libraries, followed by size selection and purification. Sequencing of the libraries was done on an Illumina HiSeq2000 using paired-end 100 bp reads. In the source study's methods: SOAPnuke was used to process the raw data, throwing out any read that contained adapters or uncalled bases, had a mean Phred below 15, or lacked an exact constant-primer or identifier match. COPE v1.2.5 was used to merge high-quality paired reads, and clonotypes were defined as unique nucleotide sequences. MiTCR v1.1 was used to align clonotypes to the IMGT TRBV, TRBD and TRBJ reference segments. Analysis was restricted to V-J combinations with a frequency above 0.0001, which covered roughly 99% of repertoires. The TCS score was defined as the ratio of F50 (clonal expansion) to E x V (chaos), calculated using BLOSUM62-based TCRdist between CDR3 peptides within each V-J. Welch's t-statistics and random forest reduced 500 to 550 V-J features to roughly 13, which were used in a naive Bayes classifier (R e1071). The raw public reads went through TCRdb reprocessing: fastp at Q25, MiXCR clone calling, in-frame beta chains kept. CDR3 protein sequences are deduplicated, and each keeps its most common genes and DNA. V and J calls and clone size were set by TCRdb, not the authors. Across this sample there are 550,000 to 600,000 distinct CDR3 sequences, with around 17% seen only once. 18% of the sample is held by the ten biggest clonotypes.

The receptor comes from a woman aged 18-29 years with Graves' hyperthyroidism. The sequencing input was blood. The V gene is TRBV20-1 and the J gene is TRBJ2-7; the central 10 bases match TRBD2. The CDR3 protein sequence reads: CSASGLAVDYEQYF. The DNA is as follows: TGCAGTGCTTCCGGACTAGCGGTCGACTACGAGCAGTACTTC.